A selection of T cell receptor beta chains follows, all from one sample in a study of blood T cell repertoires in COVID-19. Generated by immunoSEQ multiplex PCR, the TCRdb table keeps only in-frame clones and is missing some. The sample records some 48,000 clones, more than 75% being singletons. Material for sequencing was peripheral blood. The source of these receptors is a woman older than 75 with COVID-19, enrolled during active disease. The CDR3 runs from the conserved cysteine through the conserved F or W. D genes are given only for firm matches. Clone size is stated in some rows and not others, as once, few, many or a class when expanded.

clone size,D gene,J gene,V gene,CDR3 DNA,CDR3 protein
-,TRBD1,TRBJ1-1,TRBV7-6,TGTGCCAGCAGCTCCATCCCCCGACAGGGAATGAACACTGAAGCTTTCTTT,CASSSIPRQGMNTEAFF
-,TRBD2,TRBJ2-3,TRBV28,TGTGCCAGCAGTCCACAGACTAGCGTGGTCACAGATACGCAGTATTTT,CASSPQTSVVTDTQYF
-,-,TRBJ1-5,TRBV19,TGTGCCAGTAGTAGCGAGGGTCTTAGCAATCAGCCCCAGCATTTT,CASSSEGLSNQPQHF
-,-,TRBJ1-6,TRBV2,TGTGCCAGCAGTGCTTTCCAGGGTCAGAATTCACCCCTCCACTTT,CASSAFQGQNSPLHF
-,-,TRBJ1-1,TRBV28,TGTGCCAGCAGTTTACAGGTTTTGAGCTCTGAAGCTTTCTTT,CASSLQVLSSEAFF
once,TRBD2,TRBJ2-3,TRBV5-1,TGCGCCAGCAGCTTGGGGACCTTACTAGCGGGGGGTGCAGATACGCAGTATTTT,CASSLGTLLAGGADTQYF
-,TRBD1,TRBJ1-2,TRBV29-1,TGCAGCGTTGAAGATCGGGACAGGGGGCTGTATGGCTACACCTTC,CSVEDRDRGLYGYTF
-,-,TRBJ1-2,TRBV20-1,TGCAGTGCTAGGACAGACTATGGCTACACCTTC,CSARTDYGYTF
-,TRBD2,TRBJ2-3,TRBV3-1/TRBV3-2,TGTGCCAGCAGCCCCGGGACTAGCGGGAGGGCCGGAGATACGCAGTATTTT,CASSPGTSGRAGDTQYF
-,-,TRBJ1-2,TRBV29-1,TGCAGCGTTGAATTATACAGCTATGGCTACACCTTC,CSVELYSYGYTF
-,TRBD1,TRBJ1-2,TRBV19,TGTGCCAGTAGTACTCCGGGACAGGCGACGTCCTATGGCTACACCTTC,CASSTPGQATSYGYTF
-,TRBD1,TRBJ1-2,TRBV29-1,TGCAGCGTGAGGGCAGGGGGGCTCTATGGCTACACCTTC,CSVRAGGLYGYTF
-,TRBD1,TRBJ2-5,TRBV4-1,TGCGCCAGCAACCGGGGACAGGGAGGCGTAGAGACCCAGTACTTC,CASNRGQGGVETQYF
-,TRBD2,TRBJ2-7,TRBV3-1/TRBV3-2,TGTGCCAGCAGCCCCCCCGGGCTAGCGGGAGGGCCTGACGAGCAGTACTTC,CASSPPGLAGGPDEQYF
few,-,TRBJ1-2,TRBV6-4,TGTGCCAGCAGTGACTCGAATCGCGGGGGAAACTATGGCTACACCTTC,CASSDSNRGGNYGYTF
-,TRBD1,TRBJ1-4,TRBV5-5,TGTGCCAGCAGCTGGGAGGACAGGGGTAATGAAAAACTGTTTTTT,CASSWEDRGNEKLFF
-,-,TRBJ2-2,TRBV5-1,TGCGCCAGCAGCTTGACGGGCACCGGGGAGCTGTTTTTT,CASSLTGTGELFF
-,TRBD1,TRBJ1-4,TRBV27,TGTGCCAGCAGTTTCCTTACAGGGGGCTGGTTTCGGGATGAAAAACTGTTTTTT,CASSFLTGGWFRDEKLFF
-,-,TRBJ2-1,TRBV6-5,TGTGCCAGCAGTACTAGCAGGACAAGGGAGCAGTTCTTC,CASSTSRTREQFF
-,TRBD1,TRBJ2-7,TRBV6-5,TGTGCCAGCAGTTACTATCGGGACAGCTACGAGCAGTACTTC,CASSYYRDSYEQYF
-,-,TRBJ1-2,TRBV2,TGTGCCAGCCGTAGGGGGTACTATGGCTACACCTTC,CASRRGYYGYTF
-,-,TRBJ2-1,TRBV7-6,TGTGCCAGCAGCTTAGTAGGGGGGGAAGCCTACAATGAGCAGTTCTTC,CASSLVGGEAYNEQFF
-,-,TRBJ1-2,TRBV28,TGTGCCAGCAGTTCCGGTAACTATGGCTACACCTTC,CASSSGNYGYTF
once,-,TRBJ2-7,TRBV6-6,TGTGCCAGCAGTTACGAGTACGTGAGCTCCTACGAGCAGTACTTC,CASSYEYVSSYEQYF
once,TRBD2,TRBJ2-7,TRBV18,TGTGCCAGCTCACCCCCTGGGACTAGCGGTACCTACGAGCAGTACTTC,CASSPPGTSGTYEQYF
once,-,TRBJ2-1,TRBV3-1/TRBV3-2,TGTGCCAGCAGCCATAGACTAGTATCCTACAATGAGCAGTTCTTC,CASSHRLVSYNEQFF
-,-,TRBJ2-7,TRBV5-5,TGTGCCAGCTCCCAGCAGGGTGCCTACGAGCAGTACTTC,CASSQQGAYEQYF